This T cell receptor (beta chain) was identified during a study of T cells in Graves' hyperthyroidism and ophthalmopathy. Regarding the study as a whole: The model's output predicted ophthalmopathy at a median of roughly 6 months prior to onset. Most expanded thyroid clonotypes above 0.001 recurred in blood. Ophthalmopathy cases were set apart from stable hyperthyroidism by a 13 V-J model.

This clonotype was picked up a small number of times. The antigen is not known. Clinical symptoms, serum thyroxine and TRAb, thyroid ultrasound and orbital computed tomography together formed the diagnostic basis. From RNA transcripts, TCR beta CDR3 regions were amplified. An initial round of RT-PCR targeting the TCR CDR3 relied on the HTBI primer set. TCRdb re-called the multiplex PCR reads with MiXCR, one entry per CDR3 protein. The sample has fewer than 750,000 distinct CDR3 sequences; around 45% are singletons. CDR1 and CDR2 (germline): SGHVT, SQSDAQ. Trimming took off 6 bases at V and 4 bases at J, with 12 bases between the two ends. The CDR3 contains 13 residues.

The TCR originated in a woman in her late teens or twenties with Graves' hyperthyroidism. Sample: peripheral blood or thyroid tissue (not recorded which). This sequence joins TRBV7-4 and TRBJ2-5; D might be TRBD1 (7 bases). The CDR3 nucleotides are TGTGCCAGCAGGGCAGGGGGGCCAGAGACCCAGTACTTC. It translates to CASRAGGPETQYF.